This TCR beta chain came from a study of long-term antiretroviral therapy in people with HIV. The run of the v3.0 immunoSEQ assay was at survey level. Method: immunoSEQ multiplex PCR; TCRdb's copy keeps in-frame clones and lacks some. The profile shows some 20,000 clones, about three quarters of them singletons. Worth noting for this clone: Its target is not known.

General study results and limits: It was not possible to obtain data on ART adherence, viral resistance or therapy changes. Repertoires in HIV (unlike those of controls) had narrower CDR3 length ranges. Even long-term ART left TRB diversity below transplant donor controls, despite gains. Clones that had undergone expansion before ART dominated the repertoire at all time points.

This sequence was found in a woman in her 30s with HIV. The sample consisted of unsorted PBMCs, taken 2.9 years after starting antiretroviral therapy.

CDR3 DNA: TGCGCCAGCAGCCCCCGTGAGTACCGGGACAGAAAGAACTATGGCTACACCTTC. This sequence encodes CASSPREYRDRKNYGYTF. V is TRBV4-1 and J is TRBJ1-2, with 7 bases identical to TRBD1. The CDR3 loop spans 18 amino acids. Trimming at V came to 4 bases and at J to 2 bases, leaving 16 bases not matched to a gene. Germline V gene sequence: CDR1 MGHRA, CDR2 YSYEKL.